This T cell receptor beta chain was captured by sequencing in a study of blood T cell repertoires in COVID-19. The overall study: Researchers got acute and convalescent COVID-19 samples from the United States, Italy and Spain. In each case, the material was cDNA or gDNA derived from T cells, B-cell-depleted T cells, or PBMCs.

V was cut by 4 bases and J by 3 bases, with 12 bases left in between. Per germline, CDR1 GTSNPN and CDR2 SVGIG (reference sequence). The length of the CDR3 is 13 residues. Methods used by the authors: Reference gene primers were amplified, and this amplification served to estimate nucleated cell counts. The data were produced by immunoSEQ multiplex PCR, yet TCRdb's version contains in-frame clones alone and is incomplete. V and J calls and clone size are as listed in that table; D and trimming were resolved from the DNA. The sample consists of about 280,000 clones, approximately 91% of them appearing once.

The specimen sequenced was peripheral blood. V gene TRBV30 combines with J gene TRBJ1-2, with a tentative D call TRBD1 (6 bases). The receptor was derived from a woman in her thirties or forties who had recovered from COVID-19. The CDR3 loop reads CAWKVPGDYGYTF. The CDR3 DNA is TGTGCCTGGAAGGTGCCAGGGGACTATGGCTACACCTTC.